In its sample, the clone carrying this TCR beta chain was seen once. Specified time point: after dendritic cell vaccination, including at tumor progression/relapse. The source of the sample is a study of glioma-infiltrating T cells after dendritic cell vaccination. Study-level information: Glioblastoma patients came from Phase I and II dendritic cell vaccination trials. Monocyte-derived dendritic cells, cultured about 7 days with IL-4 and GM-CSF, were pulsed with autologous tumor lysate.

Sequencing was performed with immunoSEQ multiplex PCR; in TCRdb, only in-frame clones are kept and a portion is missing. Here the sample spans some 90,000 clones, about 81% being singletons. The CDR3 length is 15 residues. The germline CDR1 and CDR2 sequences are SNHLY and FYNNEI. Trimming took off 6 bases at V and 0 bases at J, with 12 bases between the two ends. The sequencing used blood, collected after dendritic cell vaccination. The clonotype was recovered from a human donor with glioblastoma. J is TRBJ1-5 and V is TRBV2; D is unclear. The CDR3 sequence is CASRVTDYSNQPQHF. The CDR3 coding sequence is TGTGCCAGCAGAGTAACAGATTATAGCAATCAGCCCCAGCATTTT. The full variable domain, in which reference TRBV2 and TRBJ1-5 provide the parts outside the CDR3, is EPEVTQTPSHQVTQMGQEVILRCVPISNHLYFYWYRQILGQKVEFLVSFYNNEISEKSEIFDDQFSVERPDGSNFTLKIRSTKLEDSAMYFCASRVTDYSNQPQHFGDGTRLSIL.